The 3 T cell receptor beta chains given below trace back to one sample, sequenced in a study of T cells expressing NK-cell markers. Using the 5' RACE reads, TCRdb records one entry per CDR3 protein without DNA. This sample contains about 460,000 distinct CDR3 sequences. Sequenced sample: blood T cells: a sorted CD56 or NKG2C T cell subset, CD4+ or CD8+ T cells, or bulk PBMC T cells (not recorded which). The source of these receptors is a woman in her forties or fifties in good health.

The chain recombines TRBV3-1 with TRBJ2-2. The CDR3 runs 15 residues. CDR1 LGHDT and CDR2 YNNKEL come from the germline V gene (reference sequence). The CDR3 loop reads CASSQSRLRTGELFF.

The CDR3 reads CASSYSDPRGEQFF. The chain combines TRBV6-6 with TRBJ2-1; TCRdb returns TRBD1, unconfirmable since there is no DNA. The CDR3 has 14 amino acids. Germline values: CDR1 MNHNY, CDR2 SVGAGI (reference sequence).

The V and J genes are TRBV13 and TRBJ2-7; the TRBD2 assignment by TCRdb is unverifiable without DNA. The CDR3 totals 16 residues. Germline assignment: CDR1 PRHDT and CDR2 FYEKMQ (reference sequence). CDR3: CASGVRIAGGPYEQYF.